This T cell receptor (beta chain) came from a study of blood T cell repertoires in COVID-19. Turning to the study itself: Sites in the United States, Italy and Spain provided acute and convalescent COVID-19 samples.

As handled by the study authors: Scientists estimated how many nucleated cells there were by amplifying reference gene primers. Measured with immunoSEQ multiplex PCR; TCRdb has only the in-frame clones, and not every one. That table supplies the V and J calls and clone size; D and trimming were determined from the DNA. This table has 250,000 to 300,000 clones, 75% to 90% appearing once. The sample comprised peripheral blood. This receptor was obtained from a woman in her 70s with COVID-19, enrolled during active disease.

DNA for the CDR3: TGTGCCAGCAGAACAGGACAGGCCCTCGGGGAGCCCCAGCATTTT. Its protein is CASRTGQALGEPQHF. This rearrangement joins TRBV2 to TRBJ1-5, with TRBD1 identical over 7 bases. Trimming at V came to 6 bases and at J to 8 bases, leaving 13 bases not matched to a gene. This CDR3 is built from 15 residues. Per the germline V gene, CDR1 is SNHLY and CDR2 is FYNNEI.